This T cell receptor (beta chain) was identified during a study of technical replicates of blood from a handful of donors. TCRdb's table, derived via immunoSEQ multiplex PCR, lists solely in-frame clones and lacks some. The table shows about 81,000 clones, with almost 96% occurring only once. This receptor was taken from a human donor in good health. Sequencing was performed on T cells isolated from PBMCs.

The CDR3 sequence: CAISGGIMAGEQYF. The CDR3 DNA reads TGTGCCATCAGTGGCGGGATTATGGCGGGTGAGCAGTACTTC. The chain uses TRBV10-3 and TRBJ2-7, with D possibly matching TRBD2 (6 bases). Trimming took 4 bases from V and 7 from J, leaving 17 bases between them. This CDR3 comprises 14 residues. Germline V gives CDR1 ENHRY, CDR2 SYGVKD.